The subject of this entry is one T cell receptor beta chain. CDR3 size: 14 residues. CDR1 is SEHNR, CDR2 FQNEAQ, per germline (reference sequence). The germline V and J ends were trimmed by 3 bases and 8 bases, with 14 bases remaining between them. These data are taken from a study of control samples from healthy donors and cancer patients. Assay used: immunoSEQ multiplex PCR; TCRdb lists only in-frame clones, some missing. This sample has fewer than 200,000 clones; 85% to 90% occur once, and the top ten carry 4.5% to 6%. The chain carries TRBV7-9 and TRBJ2-1; weak D call: TRBD2 (6 bases). The sequenced sample consisted of blood. The clonotype comes from a woman aged 25-40 years in good health. CDR3 protein: CASSLTGTPDEQFF. The CDR3 coding sequence is TGTGCCAGCAGCTTGACCGGGACTCCCGATGAGCAGTTCTTC.